Sequencing of this TCR beta chain was carried out in a study of regulatory T cells in long-lasting Graves disease. This CDR3 has 15 residues. V was clipped by 6 bases and J by 0 bases; unmatched bases: 7. Specified time point: persistent/refractory GD, antithyroid drugs over 5 years with positive TRAb. Preparation of the TCR library used RNA extracted from PBMCs. This clonotype was observed many times. Relying on iRepertoire HTBI primers and Arm-PCR of CDR3 regions, the team built TCR beta libraries. TCRdb redid the calling of the multiplex PCR reads with MiXCR, one entry per CDR3 protein. The data contain a few hundred thousand distinct CDR3 sequences, 20% to 25% of them singletons.

The source is a woman aged 40 to 50 with Graves disease. This rearrangement joins TRBV12-3 or TRBV12-4 to TRBJ1-2; 7 bases match TRBD1. The sample here was peripheral blood mononuclear cells (PBMCs), taken when the disease was refractory, from a patient treated with antithyroid drugs. This chain's CDR3 is CASRQPGGTNYGYTF. The CDR3 DNA sequence: TGTGCCAGCAGACAACCAGGGGGAACTAACTATGGCTACACCTTC.